Listed here are 12 T cell receptor beta chains from one sample, sequenced in a study of blood T cell repertoires in COVID-19. Only in-frame clones appear in the TCRdb table, and some are missing; sequencing was by immunoSEQ multiplex PCR. The sample has around 24,000 clones, about 89% seen once. The sample was peripheral blood. The receptors derive from an older man with COVID-19, enrolled during active disease.

The J gene is TRBJ2-1, the V gene TRBV5-1; possible D gene TRBD1, 5 bases. This CDR3 spans 16 amino acids. Germline-derived CDR1 and CDR2 are SGHRS and YFSETQ. With 3 bases removed from V and 9 bases from J, the gap between germline ends came to 22 bases. The CDR3 region has the DNA TGCGCCAGCAGCTATCTAAACAGGCCTGCCTTAAGTGAGCAGTTCTTC. Translation: CASSYLNRPALSEQFF.

The chain combines TRBV24-1 with TRBJ1-2; possibly TRBD1 for D (5 bases). The CDR3 loop spans 13 amino acids. Germline CDR1 reads KGHDR; CDR2 reads SFDVKD. The V end lost 3 bases, the J end lost 9 bases, and 13 bases lay between the germline ends. CDR3 nucleotide sequence: TGTGCCACCAGTGATAGCGGGACCCCCCGCTACACCTTC. It translates to CATSDSGTPRYTF.

CDR3 protein: CASSSWTSGSNEQFF. The CDR3 DNA follows: TGTGCCAGCAGCTCATGGACTAGCGGGAGTAATGAGCAGTTCTTC. The chain is built from TRBV11-2 and TRBJ2-1, with TRBD2 matching over 13 bases. The CDR3 sequence is 15 residues long. Germline CDR1 reads SGHAT; CDR2 reads FQNNGV. V trimming: 4 bases; J trimming: 7 bases; junction bases outside the gene matches: 4.

The rearrangement uses TRBV5-1 and TRBJ2-7; D may be TRBD1 (6 bases). This CDR3 has 14 amino acids. The V gene's germline CDR1 is SGHRS and CDR2 YFSETQ. V lost 5 bases and J lost 4, with 16 bases in between. In nucleotides, the CDR3 is TGCGCCAGCAGTCCTGGCTTACAGGGATACGAGCAGTACTTC. Translation: CASSPGLQGYEQYF. Complete variable domain (other parts from reference TRBV5-1 and TRBJ2-7): KAGVTQTPRYLIKTRGQQVTLSCSPISGHRSVSWYQQTPGQGLQFLFEYFSETQRNKGNFPGRFSGRQFSNSRSEMNVSTLELGDSALYLCASSPGLQGYEQYFGPGTRLTVT.

The J gene is TRBJ2-7, the V gene TRBV5-1; maybe TRBD1 (5 bases). Per the germline V gene, CDR1 is SGHRS and CDR2 is YFSETQ. V was shortened by 3 bases and J by 7 bases, with 23 bases between the two germline ends. This CDR3 is built from 16 residues. This CDR3 is CASSWDMDTPNMEQYF. CDR3 DNA sequence: TGCGCCAGCAGCTGGGATATGGACACCCCCAATATGGAGCAGTACTTC. Together with reference TRBV5-1 and TRBJ2-7, the CDR3 gives the full variable domain: KAGVTQTPRYLIKTRGQQVTLSCSPISGHRSVSWYQQTPGQGLQFLFEYFSETQRNKGNFPGRFSGRQFSNSRSEMNVSTLELGDSALYLCASSWDMDTPNMEQYFGPGTRLTVT.

The genes are TRBV6-1 and TRBJ1-1; no firm D call. The germline CDR1 and CDR2 sequences are MNHNS and SASEGT. This CDR3 is 14 amino acids long. Trimming removed 3 bases at V and 0 bases at J, with 8 bases between. The CDR3 DNA sequence: TGTGCCAGCAGTGAGGAACAGATGAACACTGAAGCTTTCTTT. Translating gives CASSEEQMNTEAFF.

This clone was recorded a few times. J is TRBJ2-1 and V is TRBV19; D is unresolved. The CDR3 has 14 residues. CDR1 is LNHDA and CDR2 is SQIVND in the germline V gene (reference sequence). V was pared by 7 bases and J by 3 bases, with 13 bases between. Written as DNA, the CDR3 is TGTGCCAGTAAAGAGAGCGAGATCTACAATGAGCAGTTCTTC. Protein product: CASKESEIYNEQFF.

J is TRBJ2-1 and V is TRBV6-5; the D gene is possibly TRBD2 (5 bases). The CDR3 has 15 amino acids. Germline assignment: CDR1 MNHEY and CDR2 SVGAGI. Trimming cost V 6 bases and J 0 bases, with 12 bases left between them. CDR3 DNA: TGTGCCAGCAGATCGGACTCTAGCTCCTACAATGAGCAGTTCTTC. Translated, it gives CASRSDSSSYNEQFF.

This clone was seen a few times. The rearrangement uses TRBV3-1 (or the pseudogene TRBV3-2) and TRBJ1-5; a possible D gene is TRBD1 (5 bases). Trimming removed 4 bases from V and 7 bases from J, with 20 bases in between. Germline CDR1 reads LGHDT; CDR2 reads YNNKEL (reference sequence). The CDR3 extends over 16 amino acids. As DNA, the CDR3 is TGTGCCAGCAGCCTTAGCGGGCAGGGAAGGGGCCAGCCCCAGCATTTT. This gives the protein CASSLSGQGRGQPQHF.

The rearrangement links TRBV3-1 (or the pseudogene TRBV3-2) to TRBJ1-2, with 7 bases aligning to TRBD1. Germline assignment: CDR1 LGHDT and CDR2 YNNKEL (reference sequence). This CDR3 has 13 residues. Trimming took 5 bases from V and 6 from J; bases not matched to a gene: 6. CDR3 bases: TGTGCCAGCAGCGCCAGACAGGGTCATGGCTACACCTTC. Translating gives CASSARQGHGYTF.

The genes are TRBV5-4 and TRBJ2-5, with a possible D match to TRBD1 (6 bases). V lost 1 base, J lost 5 bases, and 9 bases lay in between. The CDR3 has 13 residues. The germline V gene has CDR1 SGHNT and CDR2 YYREEE (reference sequence). The CDR3: CASSLMGHETQYF. The CDR3 bases are TGTGCCAGCAGCTTGATGGGACACGAGACCCAGTACTTC.

This clone showed up just once. The V call is TRBV18, the J call TRBJ1-2; 11 nucleotides align to TRBD1. The germline V gene has CDR1 KGHSH and CDR2 LQKENI. V lost 2 bases to trimming and J lost 3 bases; unmatched junction nucleotides: 5. The CDR3 covers 16 residues. CDR3 DNA sequence: TGTGCCAGCTCACCATTAGGGACAGGGGGAGACTATGGCTACACCTTC. Protein: CASSPLGTGGDYGYTF.